This TCR beta chain comes out of a study of shared clonotypes between healthy human individuals. Study results and caveats: Larger estimated richness was generally recorded for naive subsets relative to memory subsets. Sampling used blood alone; tissue repertoires probably differ.

CDR3 length: 17 residues. Between the trimmed V and J ends, which lost 4 bases and 3 bases, there was a span of 20 bases. Germline CDR1 is SGHRS and CDR2 is YFSETQ. It was 200 ng DNA, about 30,000 T cell genomes, that sorted-subset replicate PCRs used. Data came from immunoSEQ multiplex PCR; TCRdb stores just in-frame clones and leaves some out. This table has approximately 2.5 million clones, 93% appearing once. This clone was observed a single time. Its specificity is not known. The sample was naive CD4+ T cells from PBMCs. Subset here: CD45RA+ positively selected. V gene TRBV5-1 combines with J gene TRBJ2-1; the D is unclear. This clonotype was obtained from a man younger than 30 in good health. Some clones in this sample may be carry-over from other donors' samples. CDR3 DNA: TGCGCCAGCAGCCCGGAGAGTGGTGGCGGCCTCTACAATGAGCAGTTCTTC. Protein product: CASSPESGGGLYNEQFF.